These 2 T cell receptor beta chains came from one sample sequenced in a study of cytomegalovirus exposure and HLA in healthy donors. The PCR ran on 60 Vbeta and 13 Jbeta primers. Profiled with immunoSEQ multiplex PCR; TCRdb holds only in-frame clones, not every one. The sample includes about 130,000 clones, around 80% of them seen just once. Sample: PBMCs. The receptors here all came from a man younger than 40 in good health and CMV-seropositive.

The chain is built from TRBV7-9 and TRBJ1-3, with a tentative D call TRBD1 (5 bases). The CDR3 is made up of 16 amino acids. V dropped 1 base and J dropped 0 bases, with 10 bases sitting between them. Germline CDR1 is SEHNR and CDR2 is FQNEAQ (reference sequence). CDR3 in DNA: TGTGCCAGCAGCTTAGTGACAGCAGCCTCTGGAAACACCATATATTTT. It is translated as CASSLVTAASGNTIYF.

The chain links TRBV27 to TRBJ2-1; 13 bases are shared with TRBD2. The CDR3 runs to 14 residues. V dropped 7 bases and J dropped 5; count of bases not matched to a gene: 2. CDR1 and CDR2 (germline): MNHEY, SMNVEV (reference sequence). CDR3 residues: CASKGLAGDNEQFF. The DNA of the CDR3 is TGTGCCAGCAAAGGACTAGCGGGGGACAATGAGCAGTTCTTC.